This T cell receptor (beta chain) derives from a study of blood T cell repertoires in COVID-19. The CDR3 is made up of 13 amino acids. The ends were cut back, 1 base at V and 7 bases at J, with 10 bases in the middle. Germline CDR1 MNHEY, CDR2 SVGEGT. Clones were read by immunoSEQ multiplex PCR, and TCRdb kept only the in-frame ones, dropping some. This sample yields over 150,000 clones, of which approximately 86% are seen a single time; approximately 0.6% belongs to the top ten. The V and J genes are TRBV6-2 or TRBV6-3 and TRBJ1-1; D gene uncertain. The sequencing sample was made of peripheral blood. This sequence was found in a man between 60 and 70 years old with COVID-19, enrolled during active disease. The CDR3 coding sequence is TGTGCCAGCAGTTACTTAGGAGTTGGTGAAGCTTTCTTT. Protein product: CASSYLGVGEAFF.